Listed here are 20 T cell receptor beta chains from one sample, sequenced in a study of identical twins. TCRdb analysed the 5' RACE reads with MiXCR anew, one entry per CDR3 protein. The sample consists of under 450,000 distinct CDR3 sequences, 18% of them appearing once. Input material: naive T cells sorted from blood. These receptors all come from a man over 45 in good health.

In the case of this clonotype: This may be a read error, as it is one base from a much larger clone. J is TRBJ2-7 and V is TRBV11-2, with 8 bases matching TRBD2. The CDR3 runs 13 residues. Germline CDR1 is SGHAT and CDR2 is FQNNGV. CDR3 residues: CPSSSLAGLEQYF. The CDR3 nucleotides are TGTCCCAGCAGCTCCTTAGCGGGACTCGAGCAGTACTTC.

The chain has TRBV6-1 and TRBJ2-7; D may be TRBD1 or TRBD2 (5 bases each). CDR3 length: 14 amino acids. Trimming stripped 6 bases from V and 2 bases from J, with 14 bases between. Germline CDR1 and CDR2: MNHNS and SASEGT. Written as DNA, the CDR3 is TGTGCCAGCAGCCCCGGGGACGGAACCTACGAGCAGTACTTC. Protein: CASSPGDGTYEQYF.

This chain uses TRBV7-2 with TRBJ2-1; 8 bases align to TRBD2. The CDR3 runs 13 residues. From germline, CDR1 is SGHTA and CDR2 FQGNSA. V lost 0 bases, J lost 10 bases, and 2 bases stayed unmatched. DNA for the CDR3: TGTGCCAGCAGCTTAGCGACTAGCGTGGAGCAGTTCTTC. Its protein product is CASSLATSVEQFF.

This clonotype was observed a few times. The V and J genes are TRBV5-1 and TRBJ2-1; weak D call: TRBD2 (5 bases). The V end was cut by 0 bases, the J end by 7 bases, with 8 bases between. The CDR3 covers 13 residues. The germline CDR1 and CDR2 sequences are SGHRS and YFSETQ. The CDR3 coding sequence is TGCGCCAGCAGCTTGGTGAGGGTTAATGAGCAGTTCTTC. This codes for CASSLVRVNEQFF.

This chain's CDR3 is CASSVDRGHGYTF. As DNA, the CDR3 is TGTGCCAGCAGCGTGGACAGGGGGCATGGCTACACCTTC. The chain couples TRBV5-6 to TRBJ1-2; 11 bases agree with TRBD1. CDR1 is SGHDT and CDR2 is YYEEEE in the germline V gene. CDR3 size: 13 residues. The J segment lost 6 bases and the V segment lost 4 bases, leaving 2 bases of the junction unmatched.

This clonotype showed up just a few times. The rearrangement uses TRBV6-6 and TRBJ2-5; D not certain. Germline CDR1 and CDR2: MNHNY and SVGAGI (reference sequence). This CDR3 has 13 amino acids. Between the trimmed V and J ends, which lost 6 bases and 4 bases, there was a span of 12 bases. The CDR3 here is CASSSERRETQYF. DNA of the CDR3: TGTGCCAGCAGCTCCGAAAGGAGAGAGACCCAGTACTTC.

This clonotype has at least ten counts. V and J are TRBV5-1 and TRBJ2-3; D ambiguous. The germline V gene encodes CDR1 SGHRS and CDR2 YFSETQ. The CDR3 is made up of 12 amino acids. V dropped 5 bases and J dropped 3 bases, with 7 bases sitting between them. CDR3 nucleotide sequence: TGCGCCAGCAGGCTGGAGACAGATACGCAGTATTTT. It encodes CASRLETDTQYF.

There are many counts of this clonotype. V usage is TRBV5-1 and J usage is TRBJ2-1, with 7 bases aligning to TRBD2. Trimming removed 2 bases from V and 3 bases from J; junction bases left unmatched: 5. CDR3 length equals 15 residues. Germline-derived CDR1 and CDR2 are SGHRS and YFSETQ. The CDR3: CASSFSGGGYNEQFF. In DNA form, the CDR3 reads TGCGCCAGCAGCTTCTCTGGCGGGGGCTACAATGAGCAGTTCTTC.

Ten or more counts support this clonotype. This chain connects TRBV12-3 or TRBV12-4 to TRBJ2-2; 8 positions match TRBD2. The V gene end was trimmed by 4 bases and the J gene end by 4 bases; junction bases not matched to a gene: 5. The length of the CDR3 is 15 residues. Here the CDR3 reads CASSSGTRFTGELFF. In DNA, the CDR3 is TGTGCCAGCAGTTCCGGGACTAGATTCACCGGGGAGCTGTTTTTT.

This rearrangement joins TRBV20-1 to TRBJ2-3; D is perhaps TRBD1 or TRBD2 (5 bases each). This CDR3 spans 14 amino acids. Germline assignment: CDR1 DFQATT and CDR2 SNEGSKA (reference sequence). V shed 6 bases and J shed 1 base, with 14 bases lying between them. The CDR3 region has the DNA TGCAGTGCCGAGGGGATGGCAGGCACAGATACGCAGTATTTT. It specifies CSAEGMAGTDTQYF.

This clonotype has just a few counts. The gene calls are TRBV6-1 and TRBJ1-1, with D unresolved. V was pared by 5 bases and J by 5 bases, with 21 bases between. Germline CDR1 MNHNS, CDR2 SASEGT. CDR3 length equals 16 residues. CDR3 nucleotides: TGTGCCAGCAGTAAAGGACGGCGGGGTATTTCTACTGAAGCTTTCTTT. Protein sequence: CASSKGRRGISTEAFF.

J is TRBJ2-7 and V is TRBV27; D is possibly TRBD1 (6 bases). The CDR3 consists of 14 residues. CDR1 and CDR2 (germline): MNHEY, SMNVEV (reference sequence). The V end was cut by 2 bases, the J end by 7 bases, with 15 bases between. Here the CDR3 reads CASSLLGATDEQYF. The CDR3 DNA is TGTGCCAGCAGTTTACTGGGGGCGACGGATGAGCAGTACTTC.

This rearrangement joins TRBV5-1 to TRBJ2-4; 7 bases match TRBD1. Trimming removed 0 bases from V and 3 bases from J; junction bases left unmatched: 0. Per germline, CDR1 SGHRS and CDR2 YFSETQ. This CDR3 is 14 amino acids long. Written as DNA, the CDR3 is TGCGCCAGCAGCTTGGGGGACAGCAAAAACATTCAGTACTTC. Protein: CASSLGDSKNIQYF. The variable domain in full, with the rest retrieved from reference TRBV5-1 and TRBJ2-4, is KAGVTQTPRYLIKTRGQQVTLSCSPISGHRSVSWYQQTPGQGLQFLFEYFSETQRNKGNFPGRFSGRQFSNSRSEMNVSTLELGDSALYLCASSLGDSKNIQYFGAGTRLSVL.

This clonotype was picked up a small number of times. This chain uses TRBV5-1 with TRBJ1-6; a weak D match, TRBD1 (6 bases). V was shortened by 2 bases and J by 6 bases, with 9 bases between the two germline ends. Germline-derived CDR1 and CDR2 are SGHRS and YFSETQ. This CDR3 spans 14 amino acids. The CDR3 loop reads CASSFRGGNSPLHF. In DNA, the CDR3 is TGCGCCAGCAGCTTTAGAGGGGGTAATTCACCCCTCCACTTT.

This clonotype was counted between two and nine times. The chain links TRBV12-3 or TRBV12-4 to TRBJ2-1, with 15 bases that match TRBD2. The CDR3 sequence is 16 residues long. V shed 5 bases and J 7 bases; nucleotides not matched to a gene: 6. The CDR3 reads CASSEGLAGGDNEQFF. CDR3 sequence (DNA): TGTGCCAGCAGTGAAGGACTAGCGGGGGGGGATAATGAGCAGTTCTTC.

The chain recombines TRBV7-2 with TRBJ2-7, with 7 positions matching TRBD2. The length of the CDR3 is 15 residues. J gave up 2 bases and V 3 bases, and 7 bases lay outside the gene matches. Germline V gene data show CDR1 as SGHTA and CDR2 as FQGNSA. CDR3: CASSFGLVATYEQYF. CDR3 nucleotides: TGTGCCAGCAGCTTCGGACTAGTTGCAACCTACGAGCAGTACTTC.

This clonotype was seen a handful of times. The CDR3 protein is CASEGQGAYEQYF. CDR3 bases: TGTGCCAGCGAGGGACAGGGGGCCTACGAGCAGTACTTC. The V and J genes are TRBV6-1 and TRBJ2-7, with 11 positions matching TRBD1. V shed 8 bases, J shed 2 bases, and the junction held 2 bases outside the gene matches. Looked up from germline, CDR1 is MNHNS and CDR2 is SASEGT. The CDR3 has 13 residues.

This clonotype was seen ten or more times. The J gene is TRBJ2-2, the V gene TRBV20-1; a weak D match, TRBD2 (6 bases). Germline CDR1 reads DFQATT; CDR2 reads SNEGSKA (reference sequence). The V end lost 0 bases, the J end lost 6 bases, and 11 bases lay between the germline ends. The CDR3 contains 14 residues. The CDR3 protein is CSARDSSGAGELFF. CDR3 bases: TGCAGTGCTAGAGATTCATCGGGGGCCGGGGAGCTGTTTTTT.

This clonotype was recorded at least ten times. The rearrangement uses TRBV12-3 or TRBV12-4 and TRBJ2-5; D gene unclear. V was clipped by 5 bases and J by 0 bases, with 7 bases between them. The CDR3 is 13 amino acids. The CDR3 DNA reads as TGTGCCAGCAGTATAAAGTACCAAGAGACCCAGTACTTC. Its protein product is CASSIKYQETQYF.

This clonotype was observed a handful of times. The chain has TRBV5-1 and TRBJ2-7; 11 nucleotides match TRBD2. The V gene's germline CDR1 is SGHRS and CDR2 YFSETQ. This CDR3 is 15 amino acids long. J lost 3 bases, V lost 4 bases, and 6 bases had no gene match. The CDR3 loop is CASSGGTSGYYEQYF. CDR3 DNA sequence: TGCGCCAGCAGCGGGGGGACTAGCGGATACTACGAGCAGTACTTC.